The present entry profiles one T cell receptor (beta chain) with its context. Its antigen is unknown. Germline V lookup: CDR1 SGHRS, CDR2 YFSETQ. The CDR3 is made up of 15 amino acids. V dropped 1 base and J dropped 6; count of bases not matched to a gene: 7. This sample was included in a study of T cell repertoires in cytomegalovirus infection. Looking at the study overall: A matching HLA type, together with CMV infection, was signaled by public TCR beta signatures.

MiXCR, applied by TCRdb to the reads, yields one record per CDR3 protein. The sample carries roughly 630,000 distinct CDR3 sequences, 20% to 25% recorded once. Findings and caveats of the study: CMV carriers having the relevant HLA were flagged by cumulative public TCR beta family frequency. HLA-C-restricted, CMV-specific TCR beta clonotypes were dominant ex vivo.

The receptor's source is a human donor in good health (CMV status not recorded). Some clones in this sample may be carry-over from other donors' samples. Source material: CD8+ T cells from PBMCs. The chain has TRBV5-1 and TRBJ2-1; 7 bases fit TRBD1. The CDR3 is CASSLLPSGGNEQFF. The DNA for the CDR3 is TGCGCCAGCAGCTTGTTGCCCTCAGGGGGCAATGAGCAGTTCTTC.